The next 32 T cell receptor beta chains were all read from a single sample in a study of blood T cell repertoires in COVID-19. This table comes from immunoSEQ multiplex PCR, and its TCRdb copy is limited to in-frame clones, with some not included. In the table there are hundreds of thousands of clones, approximately 89% of which are singletons. Sequenced: PBMCs or T cells enriched from blood (not recorded which). The receptors here all came from a man between 35 and 55 years old in a cohort exposed to, infected with or recovered from COVID-19 (not recorded which).

The gene calls are TRBV10-3 and TRBJ2-2, with 7 bases matching TRBD2. With 2 bases clipped from V and 0 bases from J, the junction kept 3 bases outside the gene matches. Germline V gives CDR1 ENHRY, CDR2 SYGVKD. The CDR3 runs 16 residues. In nucleotides, the CDR3 is TGTGCCATCAGTGAGCCACGGGGGGCGAACACCGGGGAGCTGTTTTTT. It codes for CAISEPRGANTGELFF.

This sequence joins TRBV10-3 and TRBJ2-1, with TRBD2 matching 11 bases. In germline, CDR1 is ENHRY, CDR2 SYGVKD. Trimming cost V 6 bases and J 4 bases; bases outside gene matches: 14. The CDR3 contains 18 residues. CDR3 nucleotides: TGTGCCATCAGCATGGGACTAGCGGCAACCATTAGTTACAATGAGCAGTTCTTC. Its protein product is CAISMGLAATISYNEQFF.

J is TRBJ1-3 and V is TRBV20-1, with D perhaps TRBD1 (6 bases). V was pared by 3 bases and J by 5 bases, with 11 bases between. This CDR3 is built from 13 residues. Germline V CDR1 and CDR2: DFQATT, SNEGSKA (reference sequence). CDR3 in DNA: TGCAGTGCTAGTCCAGGGGCGCGAAACACCATATATTTT. It codes for CSASPGARNTIYF.

This clone was detected a few times. The chain is built from TRBV5-6 and TRBJ1-2; perhaps TRBD1 as D (5 bases). The length of the CDR3 is 12 residues. Trimming removed 6 bases from V and 2 bases from J, with 8 bases in between. The germline gives CDR1 SGHDT, CDR2 YYEEEE. The CDR3 nucleotides are TGTGCCAGCAACCGACAGAACTATGGCTACACCTTC. Its translation is CASNRQNYGYTF.

The rearrangement joins TRBV6-5 to TRBJ2-7; D not resolved. Trimming left V 2 bases short and J 3 bases short, with 11 bases between. The CDR3 contains 14 residues. Per the germline V gene, CDR1 is MNHEY and CDR2 is SVGAGI. This CDR3 reads CASSYAPKNYEQYF. CDR3 bases: TGTGCCAGCAGTTACGCGCCTAAAAACTACGAGCAGTACTTC.

Of note for this clone: Since a much larger clone is just one base distant, this may be a read error. The genes are TRBV6-6 and TRBJ1-5; no definite D call. The V end was cut by 0 bases, the J end by 4 bases, with 4 bases between. The length of the CDR3 is 13 residues. Germline-derived CDR1 and CDR2 are MNHNY and SVGAGI (reference sequence). CDR3 DNA sequence: TGTGCCAGCAGTTACTCCCCTAATCAGCCCCAGCATTTT. Amino acids: CASSYSPNQPQHF.

The chain combines TRBV19 with TRBJ2-7, with 11 bases aligning to TRBD1. Germline V gives CDR1 LNHDA, CDR2 SQIVND (reference sequence). Losses at the gene ends were 4 bases for V and 4 bases for J; bases not matched to a gene: 15. The CDR3 runs 18 residues. CDR3 protein: CASSTGPGTGGNIYEQYF. CDR3 in DNA: TGTGCCAGTAGTACCGGGCCCGGGACAGGGGGAAATATATACGAGCAGTACTTC.

The chain is built from TRBV11-3 and TRBJ2-2, with 8 nucleotides matching TRBD2. The germline V gene has CDR1 SGHNT and CDR2 YENEEA. This CDR3 is built from 15 residues. V was clipped by 5 bases and J by 2 bases; unmatched bases: 4. In DNA, the CDR3 is TGTGCCAGCAGCCCTAGGACTAGCAACACCGGGGAGCTGTTTTTT. Translated: CASSPRTSNTGELFF.

This chain connects TRBV5-5 to TRBJ1-2; D not certain. CDR3 size: 13 residues. Germline CDR1 reads SGHKS; CDR2 reads YYEKEE (reference sequence). With 2 bases removed from V and 8 bases from J, the gap between germline ends came to 13 bases. CDR3 DNA sequence: TGTGCCAGCAGCTTTGGAGGGAACGTCGGCTACACCTTC. Protein: CASSFGGNVGYTF.

This sequence joins TRBV2 and TRBJ1-1, with 8 positions matching TRBD1. Germline V CDR1 and CDR2: SNHLY, FYNNEI. With 9 bases clipped from V and 2 bases from J, the junction kept 11 bases outside the gene matches. This CDR3 is built from 15 residues. For the CDR3, the DNA is TGTGCCAGTACCGGGACAGGAAGGATTAACACTGAAGCTTTCTTT. It is translated as CASTGTGRINTEAFF.

This chain uses TRBV9 with TRBJ2-2; 9 nucleotides align to TRBD2. CDR1 SGDLS and CDR2 YYNGEE come from the germline V gene. With V trimmed by 4 bases and J by 1 base, 5 bases remained unmatched. This CDR3 spans 16 amino acids. CDR3 region: CASSPSSGKNTGELFF. The CDR3 DNA sequence: TGTGCCAGCAGCCCCTCTAGCGGGAAGAACACCGGGGAGCTGTTTTTT.

This sequence joins TRBV6-2 or TRBV6-3 and TRBJ2-7, with a tentative D call TRBD2 (5 bases). The germline V gene encodes CDR1 MNHEY and CDR2 SVGEGT. Between the trimmed V and J ends, which lost 2 bases and 6 bases, there was a span of 11 bases. CDR3 length: 13 residues. CDR3 sequence: CASSYVLAGEQYF. The CDR3 DNA reads TGTGCCAGCAGTTACGTGCTAGCTGGCGAGCAGTACTTC.

The chain is built from TRBV9 and TRBJ2-3, with D perhaps matching TRBD1 (6 bases). Germline V CDR1 and CDR2: SGDLS, YYNGEE. V lost 4 bases and J 2 bases, leaving 14 bases between the germline ends. This CDR3 is built from 15 residues. CDR3 amino acids: CASSQGQLNTDTQYF. The CDR3 nucleotides read TGTGCCAGCAGCCAAGGACAGTTAAACACAGATACGCAGTATTTT.

The gene calls are TRBV7-9 and TRBJ2-3; D is possibly TRBD2 (5 bases). Trimming took 0 bases from V and 6 from J, leaving 10 bases between them. Germline CDR1 and CDR2: SEHNR and FQNEAQ (reference sequence). This CDR3 region has 14 residues. In DNA form, the CDR3 reads TGTGCCAGCAGCTTAGCGGGAGTACTGGATACGCAGTATTTT. Amino acid sequence: CASSLAGVLDTQYF. Complete variable domain (other parts from reference TRBV7-9 and TRBJ2-3): DTGVSQNPRHKITKRGQNVTFRCDPISEHNRLYWYRQTLGQGPEFLTYFQNEAQLEKSRLLSDRFSAERPKGSFSTLEIQRTEQGDSAMYLCASSLAGVLDTQYFGPGTRLTVL.

The CDR3 reads CASSPLGIQPQHF. The CDR3 DNA reads as TGTGCCAGTAGCCCCCTAGGAATTCAGCCCCAGCATTTT. The V call is TRBV19, the J call TRBJ1-5; D uncertain. Looked up from germline, CDR1 is LNHDA and CDR2 is SQIVND (reference sequence). There are 13 residues in the CDR3. Deletions cut 6 bases from V and 6 bases from J, with 12 bases between.

DNA for the CDR3: TGCGCCAGCAGCACAGACTATGGCTACACCTTC. Residues: CASSTDYGYTF. The V and J genes are TRBV5-1 and TRBJ1-2, with D unclear. CDR1 and CDR2 from the germline V gene are SGHRS and YFSETQ. The CDR3 runs 11 residues. Trimming cost V 4 bases and J 3 bases, with 4 bases left between them.

The genes are TRBV5-1 and TRBJ2-3; maybe TRBD2 (5 bases). The V end was cut by 0 bases, the J end by 11 bases, with 16 bases between. The CDR3 is 14 amino acids. Germline values: CDR1 SGHRS, CDR2 YFSETQ. The DNA for the CDR3 is TGCGCCAGCAGCTTGGCGTTTCCCGGGGAAGAGCAGTATTTT. Protein product: CASSLAFPGEEQYF.

The CDR3 nucleotides are TGTGCCAGCAGCCTCGACAGGGGTGAATACAATGAGCAGTTCTTC. Its protein is CASSLDRGEYNEQFF. This sequence joins TRBV7-3 and TRBJ2-1; TRBD1 matches 8 bases. This CDR3 has 15 amino acids. Unmatched junction bases numbered 7, after V lost 5 bases and J lost 4 bases. Germline V gene sequence: CDR1 SGHTA, CDR2 FQGTGA.

The rearrangement links TRBV18 to TRBJ2-5, with 9 bases fitting TRBD1. Germline loops: CDR1 KGHSH, CDR2 LQKENI. The CDR3 covers 15 residues. Trimming cost V 3 bases and J 5 bases; bases outside gene matches: 7. CDR3 bases: TGTGCCAGCTCACCTTCACAGGGGGCAAAGGAGACCCAGTACTTC. The encoded protein is CASSPSQGAKETQYF.

The chain recombines TRBV15 with TRBJ2-1; 8 nucleotides line up with TRBD2. CDR1 and CDR2 (germline): LNHNV, YYDKDF (reference sequence). The CDR3 consists of 16 residues. Trimming removed 3 bases from V and 7 bases from J; junction bases left unmatched: 11. CDR3 bases: TGTGCCACCAGCAGGGTTACTAGCGGAGAGGGAAATGAGCAGTTCTTC. Its protein product is CATSRVTSGEGNEQFF.

The chain combines TRBV5-4 with TRBJ2-7, with a weak D call TRBD1 (5 bases). CDR3 length: 15 amino acids. Germline-derived CDR1 and CDR2 are SGHNT and YYREEE (reference sequence). The V gene lost 1 base and the J gene lost 1 base, with 12 bases spanning the gap. The CDR3 DNA follows: TGTGCCAGCAGCTTGAAGACCCAGGGATCCTACGAGCAGTACTTC. Translated, it gives CASSLKTQGSYEQYF.

The chain employs TRBV7-6 and TRBJ2-2; 11 bases line up with TRBD2. Germline trimming cut 2 bases from V and 4 bases from J; bases unmatched to any gene: 3. Germline values: CDR1 SGHVS, CDR2 FNYEAQ. The CDR3 is 16 residues long. CDR3 nucleotides: TGTGCCAGCAGCTTATTAGCGGGAGGGGGCACCGGGGAGCTGTTTTTT. Residues: CASSLLAGGGTGELFF.

The genes are TRBV6-6 and TRBJ2-2, with 14 bases fitting TRBD2. This CDR3 has 18 residues. J lost 3 bases, V lost 5 bases, and 8 bases had no gene match. Germline lookup yields CDR1 MNHNY and CDR2 SVGAGI (reference sequence). The CDR3 loop reads CASSRRLAGGSDTGELFF. For the CDR3, the DNA is TGTGCCAGCAGTCGTCGACTAGCGGGAGGGAGTGACACCGGGGAGCTGTTTTTT.

This sequence joins TRBV27 and TRBJ1-5, with D hard to call. The germline CDR1 and CDR2 sequences are MNHEY and SMNVEV (reference sequence). The length of the CDR3 is 13 residues. The V gene lost 5 bases and the J gene lost 9 bases, with 14 bases spanning the gap. The chain's CDR3 is CASSRQVNGPQHF. In DNA, the CDR3 is TGTGCCAGCAGTAGGCAGGTCAATGGGCCCCAGCATTTT.

The rearrangement joins TRBV7-9 to TRBJ1-4; 7 nucleotides align to TRBD1. CDR1 and CDR2 (germline): SEHNR, FQNEAQ (reference sequence). The CDR3 totals 15 residues. Trimming took 5 bases from V and 8 from J; bases not matched to a gene: 11. CDR3 coding DNA: TGTGCCAGCAGCGTAACCGGGACAGTCCTCGAAAAACTGTTTTTT. Its protein is CASSVTGTVLEKLFF.

This chain links TRBV30 with TRBJ1-1; D possibly corresponds to TRBD1 (6 bases). The CDR3 is 14 amino acids. Germline V gene lookup returns CDR1 GTSNPN and CDR2 SVGIG (reference sequence). V lost 7 bases to trimming and J lost 6 bases, with 21 bases between them. CDR3 sequence (DNA): TGTGCCTTCGAATACAGGGCGTACCGGGCTGAAGCTTTCTTT. Amino acids: CAFEYRAYRAEAFF.

The chain couples TRBV19 to TRBJ1-5; 7 bases fit TRBD1. Germline lookup yields CDR1 LNHDA and CDR2 SQIVND (reference sequence). After removal of 2 bases from V and 4 bases from J, the junction contained 5 bases not matched to a gene. The length of the CDR3 is 15 residues. The CDR3, as DNA: TGTGCCAGTAGTATAACCGGACAGGAAAATCAGCCCCAGCATTTT. It translates to CASSITGQENQPQHF.

This rearrangement joins TRBV19 to TRBJ1-5, with 9 bases matching TRBD1. The trim removed 2 bases at V and 0 bases at J, leaving 8 bases unmatched. Looked up from germline, CDR1 is LNHDA and CDR2 is SQIVND (reference sequence). The CDR3 has 18 amino acids. In nucleotides, the CDR3 is TGTGCCAGTAGTATACGAGGGACAGGGAGGATTAGCAATCAGCCCCAGCATTTT. Its translation: CASSIRGTGRISNQPQHF.

The rearrangement uses TRBV5-5 and TRBJ2-7; 8 nucleotides align to TRBD1. V shed 9 bases, J shed 2 bases, and the junction held 10 bases outside the gene matches. Germline V gene data show CDR1 as SGHKS and CDR2 as YYEKEE (reference sequence). The CDR3 sequence is 14 residues long. The CDR3 bases are TGTGCCACCTTGTGCGGACAGGGACCCTACGAGCAGTACTTC. Protein sequence: CATLCGQGPYEQYF.

On this clone: This sample includes further DNA sequences coding for the same CDR3. The V call is TRBV20-1, the J call TRBJ2-7; possibly TRBD1 for D (5 bases). CDR1 is DFQATT and CDR2 is SNEGSKA in the germline V gene (reference sequence). This CDR3 is built from 11 residues. Between the trimmed V and J ends, which lost 3 bases and 4 bases, there was a span of 7 bases. The CDR3 DNA reads as TGCAGTGCTAGGGCAGGGTACGAGCAGTACTTC. This encodes CSARAGYEQYF.

This clone appeared once. This rearrangement joins TRBV2 to TRBJ2-3, with D uncertain. From germline, CDR1 is SNHLY and CDR2 FYNNEI. The V and J ends lost 5 bases and 3 bases respectively, with 12 bases between them. CDR3 length equals 14 residues. The CDR3 protein is CASSPGSPTDTQYF. Written as DNA, the CDR3 is TGTGCCAGCAGTCCCGGGTCCCCGACAGATACGCAGTATTTT.

This chain connects TRBV19 to TRBJ2-3, with D maybe TRBD1 (5 bases). The CDR3 is 13 amino acids. CDR1 is LNHDA, CDR2 SQIVND, per germline (reference sequence). Trimming shortened V by 7 bases and J by 1 base, and 9 bases separated the two germline ends. CDR3 bases: TGTGCCAGTAATAGGGGCCGCACAGATACGCAGTATTTT. Its translation is CASNRGRTDTQYF.